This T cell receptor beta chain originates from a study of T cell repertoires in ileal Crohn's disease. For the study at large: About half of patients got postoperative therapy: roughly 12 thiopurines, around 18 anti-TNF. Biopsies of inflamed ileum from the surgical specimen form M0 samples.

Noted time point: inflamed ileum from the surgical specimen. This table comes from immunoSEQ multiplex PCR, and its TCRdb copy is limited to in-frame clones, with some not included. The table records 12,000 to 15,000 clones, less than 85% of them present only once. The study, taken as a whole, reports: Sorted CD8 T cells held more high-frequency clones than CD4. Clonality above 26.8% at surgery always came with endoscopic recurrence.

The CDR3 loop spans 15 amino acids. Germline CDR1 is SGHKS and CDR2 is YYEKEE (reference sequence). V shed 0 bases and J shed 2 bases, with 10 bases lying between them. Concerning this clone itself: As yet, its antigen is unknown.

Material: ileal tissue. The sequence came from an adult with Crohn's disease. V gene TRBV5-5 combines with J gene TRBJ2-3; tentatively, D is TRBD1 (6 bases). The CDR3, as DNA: TGTGCCAGCAGCTTGGTTCGGACAGTCACAGATACGCAGTATTTT. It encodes CASSLVRTVTDTQYF.